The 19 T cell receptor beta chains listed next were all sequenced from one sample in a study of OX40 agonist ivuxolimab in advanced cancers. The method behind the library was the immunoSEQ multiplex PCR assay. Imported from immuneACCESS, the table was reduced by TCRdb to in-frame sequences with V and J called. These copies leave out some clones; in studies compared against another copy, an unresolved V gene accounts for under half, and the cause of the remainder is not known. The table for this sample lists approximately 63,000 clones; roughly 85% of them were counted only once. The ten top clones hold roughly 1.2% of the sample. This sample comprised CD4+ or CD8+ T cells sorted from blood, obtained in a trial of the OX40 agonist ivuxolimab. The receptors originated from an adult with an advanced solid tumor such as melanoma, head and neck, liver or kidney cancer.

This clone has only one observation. The CDR3 nucleotides are TGTGCCAGCAGTTTGAGGAACTATGGCTACACCTTC. It translates to CASSLRNYGYTF. The gene calls are TRBV28 and TRBJ1-2; D not resolved. Trimming removed 3 bases from V and 2 bases from J, with 4 bases in between. CDR1 is MDHEN, CDR2 SYDVKM, per germline. CDR3 length: 12 amino acids.

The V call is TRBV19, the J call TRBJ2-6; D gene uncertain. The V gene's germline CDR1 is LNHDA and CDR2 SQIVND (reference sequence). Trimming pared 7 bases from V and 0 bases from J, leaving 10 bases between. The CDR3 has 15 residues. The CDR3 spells CASTPTFSGANVLTF. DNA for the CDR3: TGTGCCAGTACCCCGACATTCTCTGGGGCCAACGTCCTGACTTTC.

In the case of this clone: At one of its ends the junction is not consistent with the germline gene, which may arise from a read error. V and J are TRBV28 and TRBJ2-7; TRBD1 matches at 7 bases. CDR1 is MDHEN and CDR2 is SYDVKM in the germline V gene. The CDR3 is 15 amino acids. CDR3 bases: TGTGCCACCTCAACCTCCGGGACAGTCTCCCACGAGCAGTACTTC. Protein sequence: CATSTSGTVSHEQYF.

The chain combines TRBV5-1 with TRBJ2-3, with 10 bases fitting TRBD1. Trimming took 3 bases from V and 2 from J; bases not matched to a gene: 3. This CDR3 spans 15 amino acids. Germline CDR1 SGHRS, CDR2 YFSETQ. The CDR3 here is CASSSGQGVTDTQYF. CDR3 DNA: TGCGCCAGCAGCTCCGGACAGGGGGTCACAGATACGCAGTATTTT.

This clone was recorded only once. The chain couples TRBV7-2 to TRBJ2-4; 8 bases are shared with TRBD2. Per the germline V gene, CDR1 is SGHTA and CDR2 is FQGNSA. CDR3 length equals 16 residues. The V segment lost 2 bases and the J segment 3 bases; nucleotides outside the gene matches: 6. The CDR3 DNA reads TGTGCCAGCAGCTTAATCAGCGGGAGCAACAAAAACATTCAGTACTTC. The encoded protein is CASSLISGSNKNIQYF.

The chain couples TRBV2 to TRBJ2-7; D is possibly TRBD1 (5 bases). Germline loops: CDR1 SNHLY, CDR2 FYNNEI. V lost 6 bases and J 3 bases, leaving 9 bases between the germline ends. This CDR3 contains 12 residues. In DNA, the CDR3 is TGTGCCAGCAGAAGACAGCTCTACGAGCAGTACTTC. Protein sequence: CASRRQLYEQYF.

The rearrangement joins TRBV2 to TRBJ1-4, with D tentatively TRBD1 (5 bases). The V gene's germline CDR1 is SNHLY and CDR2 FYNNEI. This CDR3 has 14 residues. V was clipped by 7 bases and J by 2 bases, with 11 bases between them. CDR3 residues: CASILGTTNEKLFF. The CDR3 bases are TGTGCCAGCATATTGGGGACGACTAATGAAAAACTGTTTTTT. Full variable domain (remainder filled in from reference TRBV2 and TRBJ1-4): EPEVTQTPSHQVTQMGQEVILRCVPISNHLYFYWYRQILGQKVEFLVSFYNNEISEKSEIFDDQFSVERPDGSNFTLKIRSTKLEDSAMYFCASILGTTNEKLFFGSGTQLSVL.

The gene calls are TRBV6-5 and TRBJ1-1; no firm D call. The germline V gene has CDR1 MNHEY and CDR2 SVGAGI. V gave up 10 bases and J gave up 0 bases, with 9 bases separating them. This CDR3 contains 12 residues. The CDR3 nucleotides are TGTGCCACGATATCCATGAACACTGAAGCTTTCTTT. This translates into CATISMNTEAFF.

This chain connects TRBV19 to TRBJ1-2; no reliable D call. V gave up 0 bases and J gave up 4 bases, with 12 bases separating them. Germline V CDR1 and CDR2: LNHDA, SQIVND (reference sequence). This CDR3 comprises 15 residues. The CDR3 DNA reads TGTGCCAGTAGTATAGATCGGAGGGTGATCTATGGCTACACCTTC. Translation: CASSIDRRVIYGYTF.

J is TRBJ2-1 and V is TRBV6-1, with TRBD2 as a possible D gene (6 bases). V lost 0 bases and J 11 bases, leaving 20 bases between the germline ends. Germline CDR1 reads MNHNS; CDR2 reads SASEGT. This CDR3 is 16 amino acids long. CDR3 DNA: TGTGCCAGCAGTGAAGCCCCTGCGGGACGGGCCGATAAGCAGTTCTTC. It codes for CASSEAPAGRADKQFF.

Written as DNA, the CDR3 is TGTGCCAGCAGTGAATACGATTTACAGGATACTGAAGCTTTCTTT. Translated: CASSEYDLQDTEAFF. V is TRBV6-1 and J is TRBJ1-1, with D possibly TRBD1 on 5 matching bases. The CDR3 runs to 15 residues. V was clipped by 2 bases and J by 5 bases, with 15 bases between them. Germline values: CDR1 MNHNS, CDR2 SASEGT.

CDR3 protein: CAITGSGGYTF. The CDR3 DNA reads TGTGCCATCACAGGGTCAGGGGGCTACACCTTC. This chain joins TRBV2 and TRBJ1-2; tentatively, D is TRBD1 (6 bases). The CDR3 runs to 11 residues. Germline V gene lookup returns CDR1 SNHLY and CDR2 FYNNEI. V was trimmed by 10 bases and J by 8 bases, leaving 14 bases between them.

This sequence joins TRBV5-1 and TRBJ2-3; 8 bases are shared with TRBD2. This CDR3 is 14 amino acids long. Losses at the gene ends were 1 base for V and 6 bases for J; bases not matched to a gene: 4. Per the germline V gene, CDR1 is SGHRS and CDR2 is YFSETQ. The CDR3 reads CASSLSSGHDTQYF. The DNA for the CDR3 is TGCGCCAGCAGCTTGTCTAGCGGGCATGATACGCAGTATTTT.

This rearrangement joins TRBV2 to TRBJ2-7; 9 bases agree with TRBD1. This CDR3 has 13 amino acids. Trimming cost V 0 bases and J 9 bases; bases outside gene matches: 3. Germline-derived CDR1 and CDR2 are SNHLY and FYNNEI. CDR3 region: CASSEAGQGVQYF. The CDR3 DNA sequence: TGTGCCAGCAGTGAAGCGGGACAGGGAGTGCAGTACTTC.

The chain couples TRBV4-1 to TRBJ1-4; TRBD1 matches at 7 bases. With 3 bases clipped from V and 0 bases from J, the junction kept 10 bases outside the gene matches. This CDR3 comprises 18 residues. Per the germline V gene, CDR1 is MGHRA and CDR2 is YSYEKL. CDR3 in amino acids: CASSHHGLRGPTNEKLFF. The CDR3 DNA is TGCGCCAGCAGCCACCATGGGTTAAGGGGGCCAACTAATGAAAAACTGTTTTTT.

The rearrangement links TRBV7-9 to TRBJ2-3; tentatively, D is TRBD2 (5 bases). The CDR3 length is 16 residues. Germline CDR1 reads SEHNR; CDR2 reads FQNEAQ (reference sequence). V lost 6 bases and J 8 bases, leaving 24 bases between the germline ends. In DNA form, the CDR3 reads TGTGCCAGCAGTTCTAATCCTACGGGGATTCGCTCTACGCAGTATTTT. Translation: CASSSNPTGIRSTQYF.

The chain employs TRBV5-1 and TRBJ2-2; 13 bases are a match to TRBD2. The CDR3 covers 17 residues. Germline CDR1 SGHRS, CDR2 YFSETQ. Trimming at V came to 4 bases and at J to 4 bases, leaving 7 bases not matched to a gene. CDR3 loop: CASSQGTSGASTGELFF. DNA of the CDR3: TGCGCCAGCAGCCAAGGGACTAGCGGGGCTAGCACCGGGGAGCTGTTTTTT. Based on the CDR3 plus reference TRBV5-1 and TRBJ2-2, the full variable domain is KAGVTQTPRYLIKTRGQQVTLSCSPISGHRSVSWYQQTPGQGLQFLFEYFSETQRNKGNFPGRFSGRQFSNSRSEMNVSTLELGDSALYLCASSQGTSGASTGELFFGEGSRLTVL.

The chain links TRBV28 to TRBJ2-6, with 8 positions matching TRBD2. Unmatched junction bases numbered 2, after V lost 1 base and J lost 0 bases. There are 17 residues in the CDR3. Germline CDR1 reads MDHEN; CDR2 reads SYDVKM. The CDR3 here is CASSLFGGDSGANVLTF. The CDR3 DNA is TGTGCCAGCAGTTTATTCGGGGGGGACTCTGGGGCCAACGTCCTGACTTTC.

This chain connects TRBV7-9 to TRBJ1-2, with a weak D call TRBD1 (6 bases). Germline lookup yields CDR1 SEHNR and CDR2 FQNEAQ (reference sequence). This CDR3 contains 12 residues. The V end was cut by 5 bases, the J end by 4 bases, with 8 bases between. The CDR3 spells CASSNRAYGYTF. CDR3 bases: TGTGCCAGCAGCAACAGGGCCTATGGCTACACCTTC.